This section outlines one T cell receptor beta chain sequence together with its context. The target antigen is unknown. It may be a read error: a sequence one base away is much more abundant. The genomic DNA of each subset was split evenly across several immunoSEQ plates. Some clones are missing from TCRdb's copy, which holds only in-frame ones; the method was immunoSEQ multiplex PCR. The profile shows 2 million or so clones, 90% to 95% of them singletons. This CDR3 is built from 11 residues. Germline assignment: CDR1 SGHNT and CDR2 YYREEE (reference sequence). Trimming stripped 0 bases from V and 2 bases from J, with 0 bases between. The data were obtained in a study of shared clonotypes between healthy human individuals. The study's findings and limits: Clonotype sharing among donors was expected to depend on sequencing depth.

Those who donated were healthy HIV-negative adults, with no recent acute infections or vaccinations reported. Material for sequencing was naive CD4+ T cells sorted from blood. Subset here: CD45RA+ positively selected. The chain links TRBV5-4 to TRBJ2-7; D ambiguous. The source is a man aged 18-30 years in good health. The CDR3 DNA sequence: TGTGCCAGCAGCTTGGCCTACGAGCAGTACTTC. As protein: CASSLAYEQYF.